This TCR beta chain was sequenced in a study of graft-versus-host responses after intestinal transplantation. Sequencing was performed with immunoSEQ multiplex PCR; in TCRdb, only in-frame clones are kept and a portion is missing. The data contain tens of thousands of clones, 75% to 90% of them singletons. Concerning this clone itself: Its antigen remains unidentified.

The CDR3 extends over 12 amino acids. Germline V CDR1 and CDR2: SQVTM, ANQGSEA. Germline trimming cut 4 bases from V and 8 bases from J; bases unmatched to any gene: 2. This sample comprised unstimulated CD4+ T cells sorted from spleen or lymph node cells, obtained before transplant. The J gene is TRBJ1-2, the V gene TRBV29-1; TRBD1 matches at 12 bases. The clonotype was recovered from a human donor who was the organ donor for an intestinal transplant. The chain's CDR3 is CSVVGTGGGYTF. Written as DNA, the CDR3 is TGCAGCGTTGTAGGGACAGGGGGCGGCTACACCTTC.